Listed below are T cell receptor beta chains from one sample, sequenced in a study of T cell responses to AZD1222 COVID-19 vaccine. The assay was immunoSEQ multiplex PCR, and TCRdb's table has in-frame clones only and misses some. This sample has 90,000 to 130,000 clones, with roughly 90% found just once. The sequencing here drew on peripheral blood, taken 28 days after the second AZD1222 dose. These receptors all stem from an adult who received the AZD1222 COVID-19 vaccine. Each CDR3 is given with its conserved first and last residue. The D gene is left open where the match is weak. Expanded clones get a size class; other rows say once, few or many, or leave the size out.

>-|-|TRBJ1-5|TRBV10-3
TGTGCCATCAGCCGAACCGGGGAGGGCAATCAGCCCCAGCATTTT
CAISRTGEGNQPQHF
>-|TRBD1|TRBJ1-1|TRBV5-4
TGTGCCAGCAGCCTTCCCCGGGACAGGGCCTCCACTGAAGCTTTCTTT
CASSLPRDRASTEAFF
>-|-|TRBJ2-1|TRBV7-9
TGTGCCAGCAGCACCCAGCTACCGGGACTCATAGGCTCCTACAATGAGCAGTTCTTC
CASSTQLPGLIGSYNEQFF
>-|TRBD1|TRBJ1-2|TRBV11-2
TGTGCCAGCAGCTTGGATCGGGGGACAGCCTATGGCTACACCTTC
CASSLDRGTAYGYTF
>-|-|TRBJ2-7|TRBV2
TGTGCCGCGAAGGACAGCGAGTCCTACGAGCAGTACTTC
CAAKDSESYEQYF
>-|-|TRBJ1-5|TRBV30
TGTGCCTGGAGTGTAGTAGGGGGGAGACAGCCCCAGCATTTT
CAWSVVGGRQPQHF
>-|-|TRBJ1-6|TRBV5-1
TGCGCCAGCGAACTCGGGACTGCCGGGGGAGCCCTCCATTTT
CASELGTAGGALHF
>-|-|TRBJ2-7|TRBV3-1/TRBV3-2
TGTGCCAGCAGCCGCGGTATCGGGGACTACGAGCAGTACTTC
CASSRGIGDYEQYF
>-|-|TRBJ1-2|TRBV19
TGTGCCAGTAGTATAGGCACCTATTCTAACTATGGCTACACCTTC
CASSIGTYSNYGYTF
>-|TRBD1|TRBJ1-2|TRBV7-2
TGTGCCAGCAGCTTAGTGAGCGGACAGGGAGGATCTAACTATGGCTACACCTTC
CASSLVSGQGGSNYGYTF
>-|-|TRBJ2-7|TRBV4-1
TGCGCCAGCAGGACTTTCCCGGGGGTCCAGGGGGGAGAGCAGTACTTC
CASRTFPGVQGGEQYF
>-|TRBD1|TRBJ2-3|TRBV7-3
TGTGCCAGCAGCTCCCGGACAGGTGAAGATACGCAGTATTTT
CASSSRTGEDTQYF
>-|-|TRBJ2-2|TRBV19
TGTGCCAGTAGTACACAGGGATCGAACACCGGGGAGCTGTTTTTT
CASSTQGSNTGELFF
>-|-|TRBJ2-5|TRBV27
TGTGCCAGCAGTTTAACCCCGGACACCGAAGAGACCCAGTACTTC
CASSLTPDTEETQYF
>once|-|TRBJ1-1|TRBV7-3
TGTGCCAGCAGCTGGGAGATTAACACTGAAGCTTTCTTT
CASSWEINTEAFF
>-|TRBD2|TRBJ2-2|TRBV5-1
TGCGCCAGCAGCTTGGCCCTAGCGGGGGGGCGAGCCGGGGAGCTGTTTTTT
CASSLALAGGRAGELFF
>-|TRBD2|TRBJ2-5|TRBV7-9
TGTGCCAGCGGCCTAGCGGGGTCAGAGACCCAGTACTTC
CASGLAGSETQYF
>-|-|TRBJ1-2|TRBV5-1
TGCGCCAGCAGCTTGAGTAGTTCCAACTATGGCTACACCTTC
CASSLSSSNYGYTF
>-|TRBD1|TRBJ1-5|TRBV19
TGTGCCAGTACCAAACAGACAGGGGTATTGAATCAGCCCCAGCATTTT
CASTKQTGVLNQPQHF
>-|TRBD2|TRBJ2-1|TRBV24-1
TGTGCCACCGCCCGGGGGGGGACCGACAATGAGCAGTTCTTC
CATARGGTDNEQFF
>-|-|TRBJ1-1|TRBV5-5
TGTGCCAGCAGCTTATCTTGGAGCACTGAAGCTTTCTTT
CASSLSWSTEAFF
>-|-|TRBJ1-2|TRBV6-2/TRBV6-3
TGTGCCAGCAGTCCACTACCCCGGGGGGGTGGCCTCTATGGCTACACCTTC
CASSPLPRGGGLYGYTF
>-|TRBD1|TRBJ2-7|TRBV5-1
TGCGCCAGCAGCAGGGGACAGGCGCCTGCCTCCTACGAGCAGTACTTC
CASSRGQAPASYEQYF